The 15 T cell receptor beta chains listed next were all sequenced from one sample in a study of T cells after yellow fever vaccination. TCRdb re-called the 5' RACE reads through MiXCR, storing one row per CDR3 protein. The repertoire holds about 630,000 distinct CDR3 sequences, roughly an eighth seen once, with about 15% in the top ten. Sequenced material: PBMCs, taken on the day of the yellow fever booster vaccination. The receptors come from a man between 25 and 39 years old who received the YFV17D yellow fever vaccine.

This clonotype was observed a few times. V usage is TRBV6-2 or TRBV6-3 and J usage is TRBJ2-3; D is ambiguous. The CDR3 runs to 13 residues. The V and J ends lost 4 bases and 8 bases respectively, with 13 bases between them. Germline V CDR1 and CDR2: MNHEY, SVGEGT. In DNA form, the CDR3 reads TGTGCCAGCAGTTCTCGGAGTACGGGTACGCAGTATTTT. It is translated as CASSSRSTGTQYF.

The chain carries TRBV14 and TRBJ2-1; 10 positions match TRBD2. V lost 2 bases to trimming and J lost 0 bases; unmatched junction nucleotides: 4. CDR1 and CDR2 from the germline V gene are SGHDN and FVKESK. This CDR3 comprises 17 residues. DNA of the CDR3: TGTGCCAGCAGCCAAAGGACTAGCGGAGCCTCCTACAATGAGCAGTTCTTC. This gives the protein CASSQRTSGASYNEQFF.

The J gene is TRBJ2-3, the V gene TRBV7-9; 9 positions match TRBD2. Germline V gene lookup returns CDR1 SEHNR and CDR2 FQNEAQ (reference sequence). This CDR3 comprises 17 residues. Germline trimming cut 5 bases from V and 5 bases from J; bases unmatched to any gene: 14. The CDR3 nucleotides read TGTGCCAGCAGCCGCCTACCGGGACTAGCTCGGGGAGATACGCAGTATTTT. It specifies CASSRLPGLARGDTQYF.

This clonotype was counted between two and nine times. In DNA, the CDR3 is TGTGCCAGCAGCTCAGCACGAGCGGGCGAGCAGTACTTC. Translating it yields CASSSARAGEQYF. The V call is TRBV7-2, the J call TRBJ2-7; a weak D match, TRBD2 (6 bases). V was trimmed by 4 bases and J by 6 bases, leaving 13 bases between them. From germline, CDR1 is SGHTA and CDR2 FQGNSA. This CDR3 region has 13 residues. Based on the CDR3 plus reference TRBV7-2 and TRBJ2-7, the full variable domain is GAGVSQSPSNKVTEKGKDVELRCDPISGHTALYWYRQSLGQGLEFLIYFQGNSAPDKSGLPSDRFSAERTGGSVSTLTIQRTQQEDSAVYLCASSSARAGEQYFGPGTRLTVT.

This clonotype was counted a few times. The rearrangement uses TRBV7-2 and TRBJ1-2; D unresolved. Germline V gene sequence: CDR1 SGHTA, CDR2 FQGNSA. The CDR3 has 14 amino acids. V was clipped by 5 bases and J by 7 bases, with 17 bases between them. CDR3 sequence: CASSALRVTRGYTF. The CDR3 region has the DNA TGTGCCAGCAGCGCTTTAAGGGTTACACGTGGCTACACCTTC.

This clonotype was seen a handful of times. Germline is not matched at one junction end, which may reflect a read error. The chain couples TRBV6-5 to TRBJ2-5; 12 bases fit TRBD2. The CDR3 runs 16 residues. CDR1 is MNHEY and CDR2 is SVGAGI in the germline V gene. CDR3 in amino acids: CASRYSSGRVQETQYF. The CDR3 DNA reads TGTGCCAGCAGATACTCTAGCGGGAGGGTACAAGAGACCCAGTACTTC.

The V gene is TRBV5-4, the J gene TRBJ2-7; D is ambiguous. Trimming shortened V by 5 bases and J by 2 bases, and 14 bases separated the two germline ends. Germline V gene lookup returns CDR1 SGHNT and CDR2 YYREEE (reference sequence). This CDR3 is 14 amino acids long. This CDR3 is CASSPAGQTYEQYF. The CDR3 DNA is TGTGCCAGCAGTCCCGCCGGGCAGACCTACGAGCAGTACTTC. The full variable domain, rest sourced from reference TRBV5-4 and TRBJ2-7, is ETGVTQSPTHLIKTRGQQVTLRCSSQSGHNTVSWYQQALGQGPQFIFQYYREEENGRGNFPPRFSGLQFPNYSSELNVNALELDDSALYLCASSPAGQTYEQYFGPGTRLTVT.

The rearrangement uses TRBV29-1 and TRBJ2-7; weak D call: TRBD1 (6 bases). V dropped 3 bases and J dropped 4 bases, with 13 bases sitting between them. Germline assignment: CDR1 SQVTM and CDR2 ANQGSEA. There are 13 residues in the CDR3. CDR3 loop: CSVDEQGGYEQYF. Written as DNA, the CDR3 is TGCAGCGTTGATGAACAGGGCGGGTACGAGCAGTACTTC.

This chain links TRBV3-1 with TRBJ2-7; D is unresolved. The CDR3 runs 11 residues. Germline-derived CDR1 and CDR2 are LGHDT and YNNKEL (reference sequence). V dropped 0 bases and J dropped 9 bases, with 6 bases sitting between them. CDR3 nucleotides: TGTGCCAGCAGCCAAGAAGGCGGGCAGTACTTC. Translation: CASSQEGGQYF.

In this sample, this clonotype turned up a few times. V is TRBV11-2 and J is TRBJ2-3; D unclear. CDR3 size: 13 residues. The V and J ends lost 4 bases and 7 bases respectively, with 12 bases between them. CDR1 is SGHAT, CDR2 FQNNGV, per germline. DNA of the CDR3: TGTGCCAGCAGCTACTTGACGATTAATACGCAGTATTTT. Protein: CASSYLTINTQYF.

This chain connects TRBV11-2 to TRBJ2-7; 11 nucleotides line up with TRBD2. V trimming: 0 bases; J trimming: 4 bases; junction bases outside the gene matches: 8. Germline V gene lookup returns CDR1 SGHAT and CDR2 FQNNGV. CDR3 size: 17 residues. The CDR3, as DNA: TGTGCCAGCAGCTTAGATGGTCTAGCGGGAGGATGGTACGAGCAGTACTTC. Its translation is CASSLDGLAGGWYEQYF.

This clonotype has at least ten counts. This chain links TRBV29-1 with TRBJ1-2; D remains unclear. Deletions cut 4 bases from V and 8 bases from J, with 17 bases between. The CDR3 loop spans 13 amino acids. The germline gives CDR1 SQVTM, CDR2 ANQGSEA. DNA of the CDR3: TGCAGCGTTGTATCGGAGACTGCGGACGGCTACACCTTC. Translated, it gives CSVVSETADGYTF.

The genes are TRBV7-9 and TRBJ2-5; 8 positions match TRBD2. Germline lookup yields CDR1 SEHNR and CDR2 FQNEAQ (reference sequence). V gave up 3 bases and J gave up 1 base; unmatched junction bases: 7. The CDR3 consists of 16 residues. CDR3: CASSLPLLAAQETQYF. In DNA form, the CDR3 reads TGTGCCAGCAGCTTGCCGCTACTAGCGGCCCAAGAGACCCAGTACTTC.

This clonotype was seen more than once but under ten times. The CDR3 bases are TGTGCCAGCAGCGATCTGAGGGGACAGGGCGAGGGCTACACCTTC. Translating gives CASSDLRGQGEGYTF. This sequence joins TRBV12-3 or TRBV12-4 and TRBJ1-2; TRBD1 aligns across 9 bases. The CDR3 sequence is 15 residues long. The V gene end was trimmed by 6 bases and the J gene end by 8 bases; junction bases not matched to a gene: 13.

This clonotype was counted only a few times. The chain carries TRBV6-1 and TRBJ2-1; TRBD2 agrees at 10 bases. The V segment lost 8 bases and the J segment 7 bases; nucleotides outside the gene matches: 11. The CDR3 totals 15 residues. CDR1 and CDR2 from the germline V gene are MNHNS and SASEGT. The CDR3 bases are TGTGCCAGCGCAAATAGCGGGGGGAGTGGTAATGAGCAGTTCTTC. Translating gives CASANSGGSGNEQFF.